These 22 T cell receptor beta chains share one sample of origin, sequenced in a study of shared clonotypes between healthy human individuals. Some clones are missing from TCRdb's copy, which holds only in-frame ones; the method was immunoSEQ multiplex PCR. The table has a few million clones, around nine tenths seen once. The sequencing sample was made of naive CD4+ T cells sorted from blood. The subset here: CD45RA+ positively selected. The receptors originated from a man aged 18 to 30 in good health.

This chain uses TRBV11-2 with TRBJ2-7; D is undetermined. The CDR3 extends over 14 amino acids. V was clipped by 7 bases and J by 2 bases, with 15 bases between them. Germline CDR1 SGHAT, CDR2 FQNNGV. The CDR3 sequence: CASNPGSPPYEQYF. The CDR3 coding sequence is TGTGCCAGCAACCCCGGGTCGCCACCCTACGAGCAGTACTTC.

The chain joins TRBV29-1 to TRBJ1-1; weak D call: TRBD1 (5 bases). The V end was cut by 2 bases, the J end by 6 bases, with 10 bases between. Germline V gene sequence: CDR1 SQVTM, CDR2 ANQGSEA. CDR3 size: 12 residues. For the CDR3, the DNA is TGCAGCGTTGAAAGGGCAGGGCCTGAAGCTTTCTTT. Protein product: CSVERAGPEAFF.

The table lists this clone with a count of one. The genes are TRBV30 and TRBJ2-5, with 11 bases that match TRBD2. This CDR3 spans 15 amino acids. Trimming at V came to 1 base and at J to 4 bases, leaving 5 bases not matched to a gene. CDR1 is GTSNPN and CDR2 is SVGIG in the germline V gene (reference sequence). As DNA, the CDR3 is TGTGCCTGGAGTGACTTTACTAGCGGGAGAGAGACCCAGTACTTC. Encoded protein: CAWSDFTSGRETQYF.

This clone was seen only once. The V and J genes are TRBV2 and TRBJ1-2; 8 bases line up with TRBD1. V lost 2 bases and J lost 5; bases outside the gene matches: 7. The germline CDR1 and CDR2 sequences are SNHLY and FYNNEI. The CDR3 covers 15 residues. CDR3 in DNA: TGTGCCAGCAGTGAAACCCCGGGACAGGCATATGGCTACACCTTC. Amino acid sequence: CASSETPGQAYGYTF.

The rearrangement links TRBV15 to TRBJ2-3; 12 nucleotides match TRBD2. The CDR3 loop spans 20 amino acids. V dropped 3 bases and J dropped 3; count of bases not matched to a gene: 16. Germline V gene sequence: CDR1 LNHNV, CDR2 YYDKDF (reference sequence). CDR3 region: CATSRPSGTSGWGRTDTQYF. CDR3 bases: TGTGCCACCAGCAGGCCTTCCGGGACTAGCGGGTGGGGGAGGACAGATACGCAGTATTTT.

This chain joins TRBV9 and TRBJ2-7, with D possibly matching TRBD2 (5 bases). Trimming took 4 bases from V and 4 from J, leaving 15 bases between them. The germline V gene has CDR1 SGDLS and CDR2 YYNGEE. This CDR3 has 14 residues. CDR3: CASSPSAGGYEQYF. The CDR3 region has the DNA TGTGCCAGCAGCCCCAGCGCGGGCGGGTACGAGCAGTACTTC. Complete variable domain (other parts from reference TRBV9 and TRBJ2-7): DSGVTQTPKHLITATGQRVTLRCSPRSGDLSVYWYQQSLDQGLQFLIQYYNGEERAKGNILERFSAQQFPDLHSELNLSSLELGDSALYFCASSPSAGGYEQYFGPGTRLTVT.

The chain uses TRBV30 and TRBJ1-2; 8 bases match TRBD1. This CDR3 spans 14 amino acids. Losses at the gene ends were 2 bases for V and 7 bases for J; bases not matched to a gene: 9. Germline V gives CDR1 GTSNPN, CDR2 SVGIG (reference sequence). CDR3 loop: CAWSPPDRVSGYTF. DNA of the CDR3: TGTGCCTGGAGTCCCCCGGACAGGGTTTCTGGCTACACCTTC. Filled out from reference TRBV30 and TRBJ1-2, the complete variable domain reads SQTIHQWPATLVQPVGSPLSLECTVEGTSNPNLYWYRQAAGRGLQLLFYSVGIGQISSEVPQNLSASRPQDRQFILSSKKLLLSDSGFYLCAWSPPDRVSGYTFGSGTRLTVV.

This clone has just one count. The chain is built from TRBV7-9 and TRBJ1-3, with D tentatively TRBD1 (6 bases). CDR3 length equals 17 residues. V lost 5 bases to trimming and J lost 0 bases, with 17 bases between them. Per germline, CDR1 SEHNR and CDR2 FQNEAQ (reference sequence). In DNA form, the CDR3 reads TGTGCCAGCAGCCCTGGGGACACAGGAGCCTCTGGAAACACCATATATTTT. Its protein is CASSPGDTGASGNTIYF.

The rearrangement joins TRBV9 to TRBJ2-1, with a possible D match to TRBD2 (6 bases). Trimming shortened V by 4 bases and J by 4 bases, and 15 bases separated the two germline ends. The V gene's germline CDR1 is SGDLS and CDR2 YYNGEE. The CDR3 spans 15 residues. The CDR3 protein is CASSPGLAPYNEQFF. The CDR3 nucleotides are TGTGCCAGCAGCCCCGGGCTAGCGCCTTACAATGAGCAGTTCTTC.

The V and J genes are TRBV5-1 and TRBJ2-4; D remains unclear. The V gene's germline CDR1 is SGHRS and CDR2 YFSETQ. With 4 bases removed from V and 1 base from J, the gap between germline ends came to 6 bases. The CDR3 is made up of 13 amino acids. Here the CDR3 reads CASSPQAKNIQYF. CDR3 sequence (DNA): TGCGCCAGCAGCCCTCAGGCCAAAAACATTCAGTACTTC.

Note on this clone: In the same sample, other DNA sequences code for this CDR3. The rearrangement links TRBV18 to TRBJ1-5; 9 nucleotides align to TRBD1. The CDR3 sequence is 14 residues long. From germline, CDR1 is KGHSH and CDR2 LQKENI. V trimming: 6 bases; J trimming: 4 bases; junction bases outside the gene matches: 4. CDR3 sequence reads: CASSLQGANQPQHF. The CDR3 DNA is TGTGCCAGCTCGTTACAGGGGGCTAATCAGCCCCAGCATTTT. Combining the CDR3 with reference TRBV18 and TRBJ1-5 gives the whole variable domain NAGVMQNPRHLVRRRGQEARLRCSPMKGHSHVYWYRQLPEEGLKFMVYLQKENIIDESGMPKERFSAEFPKEGPSILRIQQVVRGDSAAYFCASSLQGANQPQHFGDGTRLSIL.

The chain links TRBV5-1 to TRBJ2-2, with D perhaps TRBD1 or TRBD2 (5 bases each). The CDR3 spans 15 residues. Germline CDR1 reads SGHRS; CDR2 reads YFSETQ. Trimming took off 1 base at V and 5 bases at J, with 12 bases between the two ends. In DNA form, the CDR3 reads TGCGCCAGCAGCTTGAAGAGGGGCCGGACCGGGGAGCTGTTTTTT. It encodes CASSLKRGRTGELFF.

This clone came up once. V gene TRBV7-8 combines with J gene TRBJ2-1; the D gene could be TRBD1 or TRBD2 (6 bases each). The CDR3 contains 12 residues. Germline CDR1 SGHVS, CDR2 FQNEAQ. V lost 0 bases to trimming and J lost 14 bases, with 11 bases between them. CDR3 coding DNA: TGTGCCAGCAGCTTAGCTGGGGGGCAGAAGTTCTTC. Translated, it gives CASSLAGGQKFF.

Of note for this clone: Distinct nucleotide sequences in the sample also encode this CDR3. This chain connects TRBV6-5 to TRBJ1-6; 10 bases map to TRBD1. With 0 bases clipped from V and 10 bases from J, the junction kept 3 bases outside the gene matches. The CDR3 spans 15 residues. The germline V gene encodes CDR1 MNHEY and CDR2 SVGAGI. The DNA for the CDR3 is TGTGCCAGCAGTTACTCTGGGGACAGGGGCTCACCCCTCCACTTT. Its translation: CASSYSGDRGSPLHF.

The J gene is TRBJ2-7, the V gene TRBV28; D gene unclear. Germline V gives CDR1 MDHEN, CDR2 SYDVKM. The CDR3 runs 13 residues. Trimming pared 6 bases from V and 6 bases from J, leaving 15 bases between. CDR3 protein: CASRYETLGEQYF. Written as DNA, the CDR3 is TGTGCCAGCAGATACGAAACGTTGGGCGAGCAGTACTTC.

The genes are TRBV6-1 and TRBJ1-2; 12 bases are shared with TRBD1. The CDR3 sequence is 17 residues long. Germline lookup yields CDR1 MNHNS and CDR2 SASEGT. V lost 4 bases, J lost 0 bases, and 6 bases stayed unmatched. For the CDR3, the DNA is TGTGCCAGCAGTGCCGGGACAGGGGGCGGCCCTAACTATGGCTACACCTTC. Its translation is CASSAGTGGGPNYGYTF.

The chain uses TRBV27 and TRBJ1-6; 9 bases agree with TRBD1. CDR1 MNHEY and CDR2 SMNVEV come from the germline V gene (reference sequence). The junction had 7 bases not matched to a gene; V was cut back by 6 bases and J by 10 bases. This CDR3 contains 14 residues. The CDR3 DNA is TGTGCCAGCAGGCCGGGACAGGGTAACTCACCCCTCCACTTT. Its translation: CASRPGQGNSPLHF.

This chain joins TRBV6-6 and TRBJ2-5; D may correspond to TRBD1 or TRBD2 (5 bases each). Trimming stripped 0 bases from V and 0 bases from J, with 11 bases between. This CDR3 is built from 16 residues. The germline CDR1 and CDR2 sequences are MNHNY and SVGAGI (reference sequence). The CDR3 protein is CASSYSHRGDQETQYF. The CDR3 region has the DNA TGTGCCAGCAGTTACTCGCATAGGGGAGACCAAGAGACCCAGTACTTC.

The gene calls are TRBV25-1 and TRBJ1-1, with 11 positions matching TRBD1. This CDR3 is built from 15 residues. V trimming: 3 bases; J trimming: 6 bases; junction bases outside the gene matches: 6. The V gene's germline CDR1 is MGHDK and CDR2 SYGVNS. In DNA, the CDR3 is TGTGCCAGCAGTGAGCTAGGACAGGGGGCAGCTGAAGCTTTCTTT. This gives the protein CASSELGQGAAEAFF.

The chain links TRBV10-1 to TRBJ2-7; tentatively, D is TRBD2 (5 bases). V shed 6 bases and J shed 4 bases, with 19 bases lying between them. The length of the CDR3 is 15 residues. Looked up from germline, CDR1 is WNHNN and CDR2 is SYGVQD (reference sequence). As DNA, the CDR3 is TGCGCCAGCAGCTCTCGGACTGGGTACCCGTACGAGCAGTACTTC. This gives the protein CASSSRTGYPYEQYF.

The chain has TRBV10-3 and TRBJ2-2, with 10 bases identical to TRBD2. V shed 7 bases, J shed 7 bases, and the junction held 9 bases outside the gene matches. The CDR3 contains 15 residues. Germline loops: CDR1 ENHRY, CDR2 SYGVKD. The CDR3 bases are TGTGCCATCACTGAATCTAGCGGGAGTTTCGGGGAGCTGTTTTTT. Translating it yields CAITESSGSFGELFF.

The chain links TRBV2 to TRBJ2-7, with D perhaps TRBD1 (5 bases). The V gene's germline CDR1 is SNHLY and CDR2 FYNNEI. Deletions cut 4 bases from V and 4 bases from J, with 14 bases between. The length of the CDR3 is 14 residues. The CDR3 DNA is TGTGCCAGCAGTGTTGAGTTAGGGGCGTACGAGCAGTACTTC. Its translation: CASSVELGAYEQYF.